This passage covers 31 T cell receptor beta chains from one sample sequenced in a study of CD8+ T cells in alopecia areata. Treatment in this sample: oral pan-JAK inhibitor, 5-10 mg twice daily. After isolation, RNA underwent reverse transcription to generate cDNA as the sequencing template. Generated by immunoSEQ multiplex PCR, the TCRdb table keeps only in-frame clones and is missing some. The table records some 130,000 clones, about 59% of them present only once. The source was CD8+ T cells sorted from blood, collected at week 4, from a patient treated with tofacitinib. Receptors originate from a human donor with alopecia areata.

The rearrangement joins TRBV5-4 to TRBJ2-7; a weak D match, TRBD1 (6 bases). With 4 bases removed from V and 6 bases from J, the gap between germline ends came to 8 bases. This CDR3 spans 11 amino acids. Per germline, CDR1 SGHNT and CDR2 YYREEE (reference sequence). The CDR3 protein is CASSLDSEQYF. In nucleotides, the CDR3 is TGTGCCAGCAGCCTGGACAGCGAGCAGTACTTC.

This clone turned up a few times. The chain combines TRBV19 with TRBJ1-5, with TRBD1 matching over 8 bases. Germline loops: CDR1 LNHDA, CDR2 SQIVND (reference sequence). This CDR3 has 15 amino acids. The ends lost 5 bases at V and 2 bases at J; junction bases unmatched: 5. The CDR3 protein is CASSLDREGNQPQHF. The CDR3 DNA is TGTGCCAGTAGTCTGGACAGGGAGGGCAATCAGCCCCAGCATTTT. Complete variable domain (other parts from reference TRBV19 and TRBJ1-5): DGGITQSPKYLFRKEGQNVTLSCEQNLNHDAMYWYRQDPGQGLRLIYYSQIVNDFQKGDIAEGYSVSREKKESFPLTVTSAQKNPTAFYLCASSLDREGNQPQHFGDGTRLSIL.

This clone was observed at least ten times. This chain's CDR3 is CSVEDLERERDTQYF. The CDR3 DNA reads TGCAGCGTTGAAGATCTCGAGAGGGAAAGAGATACGCAGTATTTT. V is TRBV29-1 and J is TRBJ2-3, with D perhaps matching TRBD2 (5 bases). Germline V gene lookup returns CDR1 SQVTM and CDR2 ANQGSEA. Trimming left V 0 bases short and J 5 bases short, with 15 bases between. The CDR3 consists of 15 residues.

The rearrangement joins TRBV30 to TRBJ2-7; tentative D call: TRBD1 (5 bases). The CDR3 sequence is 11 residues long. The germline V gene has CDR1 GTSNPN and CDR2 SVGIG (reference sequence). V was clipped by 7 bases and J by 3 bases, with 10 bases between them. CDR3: CASTTGYEQYF. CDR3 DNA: TGTGCCTCTACAACAGGCTACGAGCAGTACTTC.

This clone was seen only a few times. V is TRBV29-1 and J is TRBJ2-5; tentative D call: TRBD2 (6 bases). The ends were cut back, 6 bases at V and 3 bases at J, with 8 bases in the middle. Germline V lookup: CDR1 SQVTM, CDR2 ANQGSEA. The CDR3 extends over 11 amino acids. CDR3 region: CSVWGEETQYF. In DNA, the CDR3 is TGCAGCGTCTGGGGGGAAGAGACCCAGTACTTC.

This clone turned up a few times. CDR3 sequence: CASSHRESGNTIYF. In nucleotides, the CDR3 is TGTGCCAGCAGCCACAGGGAATCTGGAAACACCATATATTTT. The chain combines TRBV6-1 with TRBJ1-3, with a tentative D call TRBD1 (6 bases). Trimming left V 6 bases short and J 1 base short, with 10 bases between. Germline V gene data show CDR1 as MNHNS and CDR2 as SASEGT. CDR3 length: 14 amino acids.

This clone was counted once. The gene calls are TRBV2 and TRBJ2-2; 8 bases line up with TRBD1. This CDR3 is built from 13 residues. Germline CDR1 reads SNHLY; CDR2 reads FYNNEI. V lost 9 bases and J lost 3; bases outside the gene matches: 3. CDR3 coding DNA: TGTGCCAGGGCGACAGGGGACACCGGGGAGCTGTTTTTT. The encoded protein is CARATGDTGELFF.

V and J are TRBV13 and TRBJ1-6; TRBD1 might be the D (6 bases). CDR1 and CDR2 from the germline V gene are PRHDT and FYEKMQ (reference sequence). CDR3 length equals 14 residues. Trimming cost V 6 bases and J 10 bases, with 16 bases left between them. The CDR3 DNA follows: TGTGCCAGCAGTCCAACAGGGTCAGGATCACCCCTCCACTTT. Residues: CASSPTGSGSPLHF.

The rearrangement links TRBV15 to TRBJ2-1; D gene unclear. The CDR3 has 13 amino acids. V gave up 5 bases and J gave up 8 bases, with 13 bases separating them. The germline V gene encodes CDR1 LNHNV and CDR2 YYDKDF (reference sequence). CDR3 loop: CATSVIRSDEQFF. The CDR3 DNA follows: TGTGCCACCAGCGTTATAAGATCGGATGAGCAGTTCTTC.

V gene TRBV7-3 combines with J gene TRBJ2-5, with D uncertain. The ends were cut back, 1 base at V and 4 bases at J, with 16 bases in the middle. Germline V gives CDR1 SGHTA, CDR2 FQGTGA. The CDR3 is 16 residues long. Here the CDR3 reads CASSLRADRPAETQYF. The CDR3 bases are TGTGCCAGCAGCTTAAGGGCGGATAGGCCCGCAGAGACCCAGTACTTC.

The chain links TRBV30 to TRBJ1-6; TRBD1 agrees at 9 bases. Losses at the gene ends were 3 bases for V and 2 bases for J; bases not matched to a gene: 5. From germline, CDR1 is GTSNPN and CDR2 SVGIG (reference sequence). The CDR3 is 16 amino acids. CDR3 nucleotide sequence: TGTGCCTGGAGGCGGGACAGGGCGACCTATAATTCACCCCTCCACTTT. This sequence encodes CAWRRDRATYNSPLHF. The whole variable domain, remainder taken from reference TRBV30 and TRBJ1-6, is SQTIHQWPATLVQPVGSPLSLECTVEGTSNPNLYWYRQAAGRGLQLLFYSVGIGQISSEVPQNLSASRPQDRQFILSSKKLLLSDSGFYLCAWRRDRATYNSPLHFGNGTRLTVT.

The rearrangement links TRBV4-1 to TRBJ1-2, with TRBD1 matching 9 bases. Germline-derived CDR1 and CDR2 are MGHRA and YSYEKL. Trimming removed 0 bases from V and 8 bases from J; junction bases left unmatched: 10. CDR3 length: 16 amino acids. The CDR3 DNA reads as TGCGCCAGCAGCCAAGATGGTGGGACAGGGACTCTCGGCTACACCTTC. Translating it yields CASSQDGGTGTLGYTF.

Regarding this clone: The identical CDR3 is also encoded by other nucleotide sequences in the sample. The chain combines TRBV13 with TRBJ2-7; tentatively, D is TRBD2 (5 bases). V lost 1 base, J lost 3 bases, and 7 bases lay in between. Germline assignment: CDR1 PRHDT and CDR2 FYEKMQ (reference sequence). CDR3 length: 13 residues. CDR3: CASSLERDYEQYF. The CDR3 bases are TGTGCCAGCAGCTTAGAACGGGACTACGAGCAGTACTTC. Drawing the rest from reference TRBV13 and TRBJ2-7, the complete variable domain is AAGVIQSPRHLIKEKRETATLKCYPIPRHDTVYWYQQGPGQDPQFLISFYEKMQSDKGSIPDRFSAQQFSDYHSELNMSSLELGDSALYFCASSLERDYEQYFGPGTRLTVT.

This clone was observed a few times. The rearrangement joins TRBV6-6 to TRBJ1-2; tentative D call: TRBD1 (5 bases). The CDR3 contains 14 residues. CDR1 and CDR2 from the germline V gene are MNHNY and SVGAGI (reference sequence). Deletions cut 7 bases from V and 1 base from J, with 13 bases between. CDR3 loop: CASTLAGDNYGYTF. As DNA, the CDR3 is TGTGCCAGCACCCTCGCGGGGGATAACTATGGCTACACCTTC.

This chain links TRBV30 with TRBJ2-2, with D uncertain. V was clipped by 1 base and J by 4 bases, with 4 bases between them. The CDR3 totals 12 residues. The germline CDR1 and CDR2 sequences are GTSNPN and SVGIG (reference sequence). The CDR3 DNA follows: TGTGCCTGGAGTGATGGCACCGGGGAGCTGTTTTTT. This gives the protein CAWSDGTGELFF.

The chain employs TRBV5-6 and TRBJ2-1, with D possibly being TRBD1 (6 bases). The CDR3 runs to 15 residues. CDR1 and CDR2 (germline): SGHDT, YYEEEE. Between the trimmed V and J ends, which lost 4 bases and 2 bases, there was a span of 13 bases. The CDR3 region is CASSLPGGPYNEQFF. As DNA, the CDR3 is TGTGCCAGCAGCCTCCCTGGGGGCCCCTACAATGAGCAGTTCTTC.

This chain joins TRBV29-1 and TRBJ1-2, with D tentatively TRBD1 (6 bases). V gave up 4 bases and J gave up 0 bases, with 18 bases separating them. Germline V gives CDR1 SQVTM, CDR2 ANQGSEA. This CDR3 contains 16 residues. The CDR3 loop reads CSVVGLDSLPNYGYTF. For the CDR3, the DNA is TGCAGCGTTGTGGGTTTGGACAGCCTTCCTAACTATGGCTACACCTTC.

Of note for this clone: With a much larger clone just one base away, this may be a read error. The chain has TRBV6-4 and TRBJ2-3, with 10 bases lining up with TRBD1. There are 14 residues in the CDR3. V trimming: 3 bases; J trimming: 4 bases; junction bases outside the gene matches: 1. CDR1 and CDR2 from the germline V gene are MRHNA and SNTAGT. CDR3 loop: CASSEGQGADTQYF. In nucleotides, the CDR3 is TGTGCCAGCAGTGAAGGACAGGGGGCAGATACGCAGTATTTT.

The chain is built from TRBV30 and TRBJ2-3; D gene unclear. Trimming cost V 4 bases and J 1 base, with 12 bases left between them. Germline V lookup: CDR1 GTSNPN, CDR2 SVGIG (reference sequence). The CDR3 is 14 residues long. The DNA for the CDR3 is TGTGCCTGGAACTTTCCAGGAGGCACAGATACGCAGTATTTT. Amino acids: CAWNFPGGTDTQYF.

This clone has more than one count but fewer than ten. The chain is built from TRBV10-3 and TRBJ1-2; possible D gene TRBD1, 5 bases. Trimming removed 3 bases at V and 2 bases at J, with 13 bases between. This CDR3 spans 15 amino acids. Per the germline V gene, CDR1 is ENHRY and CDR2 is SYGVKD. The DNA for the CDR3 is TGTGCCATCAGTGACGGCACAGGACCCAACTATGGCTACACCTTC. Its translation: CAISDGTGPNYGYTF.

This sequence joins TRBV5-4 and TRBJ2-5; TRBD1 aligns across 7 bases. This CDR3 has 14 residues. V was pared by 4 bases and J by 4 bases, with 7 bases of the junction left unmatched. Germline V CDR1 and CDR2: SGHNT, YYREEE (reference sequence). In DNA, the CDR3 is TGTGCCAGCAGCACACGACAGGGTGCAGAGACCCAGTACTTC. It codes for CASSTRQGAETQYF.

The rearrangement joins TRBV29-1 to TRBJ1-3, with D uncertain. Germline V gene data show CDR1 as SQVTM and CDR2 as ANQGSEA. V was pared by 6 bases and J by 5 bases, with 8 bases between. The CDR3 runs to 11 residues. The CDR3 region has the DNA TGCAGCGTCATATCCCGAAACACCATATATTTT. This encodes CSVISRNTIYF.

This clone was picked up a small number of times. CDR3 in amino acids: CASSPGLVSEQFF. DNA for the CDR3: TGTGCCAGTAGTCCCGGACTAGTGAGTGAGCAGTTCTTC. The chain employs TRBV19 and TRBJ2-1; TRBD2 aligns across 7 bases. V was clipped by 5 bases and J by 9 bases; unmatched bases: 7. CDR3 length equals 13 residues. The germline CDR1 and CDR2 sequences are LNHDA and SQIVND (reference sequence).

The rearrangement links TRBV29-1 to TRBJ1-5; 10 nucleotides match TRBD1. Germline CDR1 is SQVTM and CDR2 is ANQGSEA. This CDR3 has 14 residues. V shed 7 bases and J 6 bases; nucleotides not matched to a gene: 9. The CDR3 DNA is TGCAGCGCAAAGACAGGGGGCGAGAGTCAGCCCCAGCATTTT. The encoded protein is CSAKTGGESQPQHF.

CDR3 loop: CASAGSPAQQYF. In nucleotides, the CDR3 is TGTGCCAGCGCAGGGTCCCCAGCACAGCAGTACTTC. The gene calls are TRBV27 and TRBJ2-7; a weak D match, TRBD1 (5 bases). The CDR3 runs to 12 residues. V lost 8 bases and J 8 bases, leaving 16 bases between the germline ends. Germline V gene data show CDR1 as MNHEY and CDR2 as SMNVEV (reference sequence).

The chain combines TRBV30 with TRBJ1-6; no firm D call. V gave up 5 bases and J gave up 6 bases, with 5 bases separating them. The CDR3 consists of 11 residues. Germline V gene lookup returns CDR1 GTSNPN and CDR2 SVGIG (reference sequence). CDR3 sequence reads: CAWASNSPLHF. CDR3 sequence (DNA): TGTGCCTGGGCAAGTAATTCACCCCTCCACTTT.

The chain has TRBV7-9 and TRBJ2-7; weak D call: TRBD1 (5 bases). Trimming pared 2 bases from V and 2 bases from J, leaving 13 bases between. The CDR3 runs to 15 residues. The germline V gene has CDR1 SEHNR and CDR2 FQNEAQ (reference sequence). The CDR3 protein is CASSLRADSPYEQYF. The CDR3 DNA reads TGTGCCAGCAGCTTACGTGCCGACAGCCCCTACGAGCAGTACTTC.

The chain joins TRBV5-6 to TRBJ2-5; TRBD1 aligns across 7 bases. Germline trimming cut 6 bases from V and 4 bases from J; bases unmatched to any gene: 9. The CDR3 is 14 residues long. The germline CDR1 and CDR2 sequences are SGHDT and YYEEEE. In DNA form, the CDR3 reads TGTGCCAGCACCTGGGACAGATCCTCAGAGACCCAGTACTTC. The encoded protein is CASTWDRSSETQYF.

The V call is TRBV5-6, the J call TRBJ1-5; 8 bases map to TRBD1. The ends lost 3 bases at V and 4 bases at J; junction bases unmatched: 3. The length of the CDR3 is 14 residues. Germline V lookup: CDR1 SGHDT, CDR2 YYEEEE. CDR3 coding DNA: TGTGCCAGCAGCTCCAACAGGGGGAATCAGCCCCAGCATTTT. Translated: CASSSNRGNQPQHF.

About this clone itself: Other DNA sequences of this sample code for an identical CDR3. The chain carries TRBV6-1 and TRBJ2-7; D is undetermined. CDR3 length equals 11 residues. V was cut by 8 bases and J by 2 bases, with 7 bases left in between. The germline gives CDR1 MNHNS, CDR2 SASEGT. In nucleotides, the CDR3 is TGTGCCAGCGGAACAGCCTACGAGCAGTACTTC. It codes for CASGTAYEQYF.

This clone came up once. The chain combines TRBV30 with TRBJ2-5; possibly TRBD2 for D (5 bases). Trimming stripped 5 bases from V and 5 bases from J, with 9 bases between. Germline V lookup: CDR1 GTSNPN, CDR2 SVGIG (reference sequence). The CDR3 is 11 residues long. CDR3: CAWDRGETQYF. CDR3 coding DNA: TGTGCCTGGGACCGGGGTGAGACCCAGTACTTC.